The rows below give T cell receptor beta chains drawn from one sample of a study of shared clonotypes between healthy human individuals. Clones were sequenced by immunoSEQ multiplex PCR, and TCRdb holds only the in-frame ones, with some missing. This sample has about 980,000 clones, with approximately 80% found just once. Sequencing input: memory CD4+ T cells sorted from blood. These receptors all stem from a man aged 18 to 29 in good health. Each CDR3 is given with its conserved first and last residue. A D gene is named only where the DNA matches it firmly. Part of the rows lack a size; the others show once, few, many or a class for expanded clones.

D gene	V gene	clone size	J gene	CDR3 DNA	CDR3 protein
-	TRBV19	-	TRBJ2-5	TGTGCCAGTAGTAGGGGGTACAAAGAGACCCAGTACTTC	CASSRGYKETQYF
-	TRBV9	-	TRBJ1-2	TGTGCCAGCAGCTTAGCTAACTATGGCTACACCTTC	CASSLANYGYTF
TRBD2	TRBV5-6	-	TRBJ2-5	TGTGCCAGCAGCTTCGGTGCGGGGGGGTTCGGAGAGACCCAGTACTTC	CASSFGAGGFGETQYF
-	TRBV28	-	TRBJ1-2	TGTGCCAGCAGTTTGGGCAGGGGAATAGGCTACACCTTC	CASSLGRGIGYTF
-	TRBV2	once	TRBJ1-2	TGTGCCAGCAAACGTGCTTGGATGTGGGGAGGCTACACCTTC	CASKRAWMWGGYTF
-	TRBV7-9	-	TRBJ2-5	TGTGCCAGCAGCCCATCGACTGGGGCGGGGACCCAGTACTTC	CASSPSTGAGTQYF
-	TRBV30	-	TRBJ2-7	TGTGCCTGGGTTGACAGGAGAAAGGCTACCTACGAGCAGTACTTC	CAWVDRRKATYEQYF
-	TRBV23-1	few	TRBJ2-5	TGCGCCAGCAGGCGGAAGTTAGAGACCCAGTACTTC	CASRRKLETQYF
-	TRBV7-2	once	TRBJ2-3	TGTGCCAGCAGGAGGGACACAGATACGCAGTATTTT	CASRRDTDTQYF
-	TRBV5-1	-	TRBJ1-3	TGCGCCAGCAGCCCTCCCGGCGACACCATATATTTT	CASSPPGDTIYF
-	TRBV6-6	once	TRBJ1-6	TGTGCCAGCAGTTACTCAGGGGATAATTCACCCCTCCACTTT	CASSYSGDNSPLHF
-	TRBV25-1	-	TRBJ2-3	TGTGCCAGCAGGTGGAGTATTGATACGCAGTATTTT	CASRWSIDTQYF
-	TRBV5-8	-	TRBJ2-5	TGTGCCAGCAGCCTTACGGGGGCGAGGGGAGAGACCCAGTACTTC	CASSLTGARGETQYF
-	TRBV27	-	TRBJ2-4	TGTGCCAGCAAGATTAGGGTAGCCAAAAACATTCAGTACTTC	CASKIRVAKNIQYF
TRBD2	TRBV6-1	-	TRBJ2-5	TGTGCCAGCGATCAGCGGGAGGGGGTCGGGACCCAGTACTTC	CASDQREGVGTQYF
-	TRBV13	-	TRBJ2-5	TGTGCCAGCAGCTTAGACCCGACAGGTTATGGGGAGACCCAGTACTTC	CASSLDPTGYGETQYF
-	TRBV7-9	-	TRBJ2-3	TGTGCCAGCAGCCAGGCGAGGGCTACCAAAACCACAGATACGCAGTATTTT	CASSQARATKTTDTQYF
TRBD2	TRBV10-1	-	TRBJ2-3	TGCGCCAGCAGTGGAGACTCTAGCGGGAGGTCGACAGATACGCAGTATTTT	CASSGDSSGRSTDTQYF
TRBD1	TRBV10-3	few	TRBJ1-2	TGTGCCATCAGTGAATGGAGGCAGGGGGATGCTGGCTACACCTTC	CAISEWRQGDAGYTF
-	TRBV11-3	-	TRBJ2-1	TGTGCCAGCAGCTTAGGCGCAGGGCTGAATGAGCAGTTCTTC	CASSLGAGLNEQFF
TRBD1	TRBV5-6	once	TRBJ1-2	TGTGCCAGCAGCTTGAAGGGGGCAAACTATGGCTACACCTTC	CASSLKGANYGYTF
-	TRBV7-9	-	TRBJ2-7	TGTGCCAGCAGCTTAGCGGTGGCCCCTGAGCAGTACTTC	CASSLAVAPEQYF
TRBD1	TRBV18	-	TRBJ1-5	TGTGCCAGCTCATTGGACAGGGCCGGACAGCCCCAGCATTTT	CASSLDRAGQPQHF
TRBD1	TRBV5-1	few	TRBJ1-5	TGCGCCAGCAGCGTCGGGACAGCTCACAATCAGCCCCAGCATTTT	CASSVGTAHNQPQHF
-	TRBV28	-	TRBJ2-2	TGTGCCAGCAGTTTTGGCACTAGCCAAGGCACCGGGGAGCTGTTTTTT	CASSFGTSQGTGELFF
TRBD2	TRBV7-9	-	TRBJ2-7	TGTGCCAGCAGCTTAGCGTTGGCGGGGGTAATGTACGAGCAGTACTTC	CASSLALAGVMYEQYF
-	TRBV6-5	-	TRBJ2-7	TGTGCCAGCAGCCCGGCCATCACCTACGAGCAGTACTTC	CASSPAITYEQYF